Following are 7 T cell receptor beta chains from one sample sequenced in a study of OX40 agonist ivuxolimab in advanced cancers. Measured with immunoSEQ multiplex PCR; TCRdb has only the in-frame clones, and not every one. The sample lists tens of thousands of clones, about 88% occurring once. Material: CD4+ or CD8+ T cells sorted from blood, obtained in a trial of the OX40 agonist ivuxolimab. The source is an adult with an advanced solid tumor such as melanoma, head and neck, liver or kidney cancer.

The chain recombines TRBV15 with TRBJ1-2; D is unclear. Trimming stripped 4 bases from V and 6 bases from J, with 6 bases between. The CDR3 runs to 11 residues. Germline V gene data show CDR1 as LNHNV and CDR2 as YYDKDF (reference sequence). The chain's CDR3 is CATSIGDGYTF. In DNA form, the CDR3 reads TGTGCCACCAGCATTGGGGATGGCTACACCTTC.

This chain links TRBV5-1 with TRBJ2-3; D gene uncertain. Looked up from germline, CDR1 is SGHRS and CDR2 is YFSETQ. V was trimmed by 2 bases and J by 1 base, leaving 11 bases between them. The CDR3 runs 15 residues. CDR3 nucleotides: TGCGCCAGCAGCTTTGGGGTTTGGGGCACAGATACGCAGTATTTT. Translating it yields CASSFGVWGTDTQYF.

The V gene is TRBV5-6, the J gene TRBJ1-4; D may be TRBD1 (6 bases). V was trimmed by 1 base and J by 4 bases, leaving 11 bases between them. Germline V gives CDR1 SGHDT, CDR2 YYEEEE. This CDR3 region has 15 residues. This CDR3 reads CASSLYRADNEKLFF. The DNA of the CDR3 is TGTGCCAGCAGCTTGTACAGGGCCGATAATGAAAAACTGTTTTTT.

This chain links TRBV7-9 with TRBJ2-7, with D maybe TRBD1 (5 bases). CDR1 is SEHNR, CDR2 FQNEAQ, per germline (reference sequence). V gave up 0 bases and J gave up 6 bases, with 9 bases separating them. CDR3 length: 13 amino acids. CDR3 protein: CASSLATEFEQYF. CDR3 bases: TGTGCCAGCAGCTTAGCGACAGAGTTCGAGCAGTACTTC.

The chain carries TRBV6-5 and TRBJ2-5; TRBD2 might be the D (5 bases). The V end lost 2 bases, the J end lost 3 bases, and 10 bases lay between the germline ends. CDR1 is MNHEY, CDR2 SVGAGI, per germline. This CDR3 has 14 residues. CDR3 sequence (DNA): TGTGCCAGCAGTTACGTGGGAGTCGAAGAGACCCAGTACTTC. This codes for CASSYVGVEETQYF.

This chain uses TRBV11-1 with TRBJ1-4; the D gene is possibly TRBD1 (6 bases). This CDR3 contains 15 residues. Trimming shortened V by 4 bases and J by 5 bases, and 14 bases separated the two germline ends. Germline CDR1 SGHAT, CDR2 FQDESV (reference sequence). The CDR3 region has the DNA TGTGCCAGCAGCTCACAGGGAGTTGAAAATGAAAAACTGTTTTTT. This codes for CASSSQGVENEKLFF.

In its sample, this clone ranks as medium-sized. The rearrangement joins TRBV4-1 to TRBJ1-2; D ambiguous. Germline V gives CDR1 MGHRA, CDR2 YSYEKL. This CDR3 region has 14 residues. V shed 0 bases and J shed 8 bases, with 13 bases lying between them. CDR3 bases: TGCGCCAGCAGCCAAGATGCGATGGCCGGCGGCTACACCTTC. Residues: CASSQDAMAGGYTF.